These T cell receptor beta chains were read from a single sample in a study of early T cells in non-severe SARS-CoV-2 infection. TCRdb independently ran MiXCR on the 5' RACE reads; one entry per CDR3 protein. The sample holds tens of thousands of distinct CDR3 sequences, roughly 12% seen once. The material was whole blood, obtained at baseline. The receptors derive from an adult who was a healthcare worker with PCR-confirmed SARS-CoV-2 infection or an uninfected control (not recorded which). The donor label of this sample is uncertain. CDR3s include the opening cysteine and the closing phenylalanine or tryptophan. Each record gives: D gene, clone size, J gene, V gene, CDR3 protein, CDR3 DNA. A D gene is named only where the DNA matches it firmly. Part of the rows lack a size; the others show once, few, many or a class for expanded clones.

d_call: NA
clone_size: few
j_call: TRBJ2-5
v_call: TRBV20-1
cdr3_aa: CSARDRGKGETQYF
cdr3_nt: TGCAGTGCTAGAGATAGGGGGAAGGGGGAGACCCAGTACTTC

d_call: NA
clone_size: many
j_call: TRBJ1-6
v_call: TRBV5-1
cdr3_aa: CASSLAPVSYSPLHF
cdr3_nt: TGCGCCAGCAGCTTGGCTCCAGTCTCCTATTCACCCCTCCACTTT

d_call: NA
clone_size: NA
j_call: TRBJ2-7
v_call: TRBV12-3/TRBV12-4
cdr3_aa: CASSYSVSYEQYF
cdr3_nt: TGTGCCAGCAGTTATTCGGTCTCCTACGAGCAGTACTTC

d_call: NA
clone_size: many
j_call: TRBJ1-2
v_call: TRBV20-1
cdr3_aa: CSASYGYTF
cdr3_nt: TGCAGTGCTAGTTATGGCTACACCTTC

d_call: TRBD2
clone_size: NA
j_call: TRBJ2-7
v_call: TRBV20-1
cdr3_aa: CSARAGGGSYEQYF
cdr3_nt: TGCAGTGCTAGAGCCGGCGGGGGTTCCTACGAGCAGTACTTC

d_call: NA
clone_size: few
j_call: TRBJ2-3
v_call: TRBV19
cdr3_aa: CASSIDPAERDTQYF
cdr3_nt: TGTGCCAGTAGTATAGACCCAGCGGAGAGGGATACGCAGTATTTT

d_call: TRBD1
clone_size: NA
j_call: TRBJ2-7
v_call: TRBV29-1
cdr3_aa: CSVRPGTENYEQYF
cdr3_nt: TGCAGCGTGAGACCCGGGACAGAGAACTACGAGCAGTACTTC

d_call: NA
clone_size: NA
j_call: TRBJ2-1
v_call: TRBV9
cdr3_aa: CASSVGVALLYYEQFF
cdr3_nt: TGTGCCAGCAGCGTAGGGGTCGCTCTCTTATACTATGAGCAGTTCTTC

d_call: NA
clone_size: NA
j_call: TRBJ2-1
v_call: TRBV30
cdr3_aa: CAWDLRDEQFF
cdr3_nt: TGTGCCTGGGATTTGCGGGATGAGCAGTTCTTC

d_call: NA
clone_size: few
j_call: TRBJ2-5
v_call: TRBV7-2
cdr3_aa: CASSQGYQETQYF
cdr3_nt: TGTGCCAGCAGCCAGGGGTACCAAGAGACCCAGTACTTC

d_call: NA
clone_size: NA
j_call: TRBJ1-6
v_call: TRBV7-2
cdr3_aa: CASGSYNSPLHF
cdr3_nt: TGTGCCAGCGGTAGTTATAATTCACCCCTCCACTTT

d_call: TRBD1
clone_size: few
j_call: TRBJ2-5
v_call: TRBV5-4
cdr3_aa: CASCNTGQPDLQETQYF
cdr3_nt: TGTGCCAGCTGCAACACGGGACAGCCCGACTTACAAGAGACCCAGTACTTC

d_call: NA
clone_size: few
j_call: TRBJ1-5
v_call: TRBV7-8
cdr3_aa: CASSRGNQPQHF
cdr3_nt: TGTGCCAGCAGCAGGGGAAATCAGCCCCAGCATTTT

d_call: NA
clone_size: few
j_call: TRBJ2-2
v_call: TRBV10-3
cdr3_aa: CAISTENTGELFF
cdr3_nt: TGTGCCATCTCAACAGAAAACACCGGGGAGCTGTTTTTT

d_call: NA
clone_size: NA
j_call: TRBJ2-3
v_call: TRBV15
cdr3_aa: CATSRDKTSTDTQYF
cdr3_nt: TGTGCCACCAGCAGAGATAAGACTAGCACAGATACGCAGTATTTT

d_call: NA
clone_size: few
j_call: TRBJ1-1
v_call: TRBV5-1
cdr3_aa: CASSLGQGEAFF
cdr3_nt: TGCGCCAGCAGCTTGGGCCAGGGTGAAGCTTTCTTT

d_call: NA
clone_size: few
j_call: TRBJ2-7
v_call: TRBV2
cdr3_aa: CASRDYNYEQYF
cdr3_nt: TGTGCCAGCAGGGACTACAATTACGAGCAGTACTTC

d_call: NA
clone_size: NA
j_call: TRBJ1-5
v_call: TRBV12-3/TRBV12-4
cdr3_aa: CASTGGLEPQHF
cdr3_nt: TGTGCCAGCACCGGGGGGTTGGAGCCCCAGCATTTT

d_call: TRBD2
clone_size: many
j_call: TRBJ2-1
v_call: TRBV5-1
cdr3_aa: CASSLMASGNNEQFF
cdr3_nt: TGCGCCAGCAGCTTGATGGCTAGCGGGAACAATGAGCAGTTCTTC

d_call: TRBD1
clone_size: few
j_call: TRBJ2-7
v_call: TRBV7-9
cdr3_aa: CASSLADRGFYEQYF
cdr3_nt: TGTGCCAGCAGCTTAGCGGACAGGGGCTTTTACGAGCAGTACTTC

d_call: TRBD1
clone_size: many
j_call: TRBJ2-7
v_call: TRBV7-2
cdr3_aa: CASSFDHGQGYYEQYF
cdr3_nt: TGTGCCAGCAGCTTTGATCACGGACAGGGGTACTACGAGCAGTACTTC

d_call: NA
clone_size: many
j_call: TRBJ1-5
v_call: TRBV3-1
cdr3_aa: CASSLGPDQPQHF
cdr3_nt: TGTGCCAGCAGCCTAGGACCGGACCAGCCCCAGCATTTT